Listed here is a single T cell receptor beta chain. Antigen unknown. V dropped 5 bases and J dropped 7; count of bases not matched to a gene: 9. Germline V gives CDR1 SGHTA, CDR2 FQGNSA. The CDR3 covers 15 residues. These data originate in a study of cytomegalovirus exposure and HLA in healthy donors. Study outcomes and limitations: Exclusion applied to some V segments, including TRBV6-2 and TRBV6-3, as they were indistinguishable.

This PCR relied on a set of 60 Vbeta primers and 13 Jbeta primers. In the original processing: Tens of millions of unique TCR beta chains, around 11 million of them shared, were counted by a later analysis. Sequenced by immunoSEQ multiplex PCR; TCRdb stores in-frame clones only, minus some. V and J calls plus clone size are reproduced from that table; the DNA served to infer D and trimming. The sample spans about 78,000 clones; the ten largest clones claim roughly 8%. Sequenced: PBMCs. The origin of this receptor is a female donor in good health and CMV-seropositive. V usage is TRBV7-2 and J usage is TRBJ1-5, with 9 bases aligning to TRBD1. The DNA for the CDR3 is TGTGCCAGCAGCGTCGGACAGGGGTACGGGCAGCCCCAGCATTTT. As protein: CASSVGQGYGQPQHF.